Listed below are T cell receptor beta chains from one sample, sequenced in a study of cytotoxic CD8 clonotypes in ibrutinib-treated CLL. Here immunoSEQ multiplex PCR was the method, and the copy in TCRdb shows in-frame clones only, minus some. The repertoire holds 55,000 to 80,000 clones, with approximately 62% as singletons. This sample comprised PBMCs, obtained after 12 months of ibrutinib treatment. These receptors all stem from a human donor with chronic lymphocytic leukemia. The CDR3 runs from the conserved cysteine through the conserved F or W. A D gene is named only where the DNA matches it firmly. Where a row states a size, it is once, few, many or the class of an expanded clone; other rows omit it.

clone size	V gene	J gene	D gene	CDR3 DNA	CDR3 protein
-	TRBV14	TRBJ1-2	-	TGTGCCAGCAGCCCTTTTTCGGCAGAAAACTATGGCTACACCTTC	CASSPFSAENYGYTF
-	TRBV6-5	TRBJ1-2	-	TGTGCCAGTCAGGGGCGCGATGGCTACACCTTC	CASQGRDGYTF
few	TRBV18	TRBJ2-7	TRBD2	TGTGCCAGCTCACCACGGAGCGGGAGGTCTACCTACGAGCAGTACTTC	CASSPRSGRSTYEQYF
-	TRBV5-4	TRBJ2-7	-	TGTGCCAGCAGCCCGGTCGGGGGCGCCTACGAGCAGTACTTC	CASSPVGGAYEQYF
many	TRBV6-5	TRBJ1-4	-	TGTGCCAGGGGAAGGGGTCTATCTAATGAAAAACTGTTTTTT	CARGRGLSNEKLFF
once	TRBV28	TRBJ1-6	-	TGTGCCAGCAGTGCTTCGAGCTCCTATAATTCACCCCTCCACTTT	CASSASSSYNSPLHF
few	TRBV7-6	TRBJ2-2	TRBD2	TGTGCCAGCAGCACCTCGGGACTAGCACACACCGGGGAGCTGTTTTTT	CASSTSGLAHTGELFF
few	TRBV19	TRBJ2-4	-	TGTGCCAGTAGTATAGATGGGATGGGTCTGACCAAAAACATTCAGTACTTC	CASSIDGMGLTKNIQYF
-	TRBV19	TRBJ2-3	TRBD2	TGTGCCAGTAGTATAGATAGCGGGAGTAAGGCAGATACGCAGTATTTT	CASSIDSGSKADTQYF
few	TRBV2	TRBJ1-2	-	TGTGCCAGCAGTGGACAGTCCTATGGCTACACCTTC	CASSGQSYGYTF
-	TRBV5-1	TRBJ1-1	-	TGCGCCAGCGGTAACGTTTGGACTGAAGCTTTCTTT	CASGNVWTEAFF
medium-sized	TRBV2	TRBJ1-5	TRBD1	TGTGCCAGCAGACTTGGACAGGGGTTGAGTCAGCCCCAGCATTTT	CASRLGQGLSQPQHF
-	TRBV21-1	TRBJ2-7	-	TGTGCCAGCAGCAAAGGAACGGGAGGGTACGAGCAGTACTTC	CASSKGTGGYEQYF
-	TRBV10-3	TRBJ1-1	-	TGTGCCATCAGTGAACAGCCGACCCGTGAAGCTTTCTTT	CAISEQPTREAFF
-	TRBV7-9	TRBJ1-1	-	TGTGCCAGCAGCTCTCAGGGCCGCGAAGGCACTGAAGCTTTCTTT	CASSSQGREGTEAFF
-	TRBV6-5	TRBJ2-1	-	TGTGCCAGCAGTAACCGGATTGAGCAGTTCTTC	CASSNRIEQFF
few	TRBV19	TRBJ1-1	-	TGTGCCAGTAGTATAGACAAGAGCGAAGCTTTCTTT	CASSIDKSEAFF
-	TRBV9	TRBJ2-5	-	TGTGCCAGCAGCGTAGGAGGGTTGGAGAGGGAGACCCAGTACTTC	CASSVGGLERETQYF
many	TRBV5-4	TRBJ2-7	-	TGTGCCAGCAGCCCTGGGTATGCTAGGGAGCAGTACTTC	CASSPGYAREQYF
-	TRBV28	TRBJ2-4	TRBD1	TGTGCCAGCAGTACGCCCGGGACAGGGAAAAACATTCAGTACTTC	CASSTPGTGKNIQYF
many	TRBV5-1	TRBJ2-7	-	TGCGCCAGCAGCTTGACCAGGCCCGGCTCCTACGAGCAGTACTTC	CASSLTRPGSYEQYF
-	TRBV28	TRBJ2-2	-	TGTGCCAGCACCAGGGGATCCACCGGGGAGCTGTTTTTT	CASTRGSTGELFF
once	TRBV5-1	TRBJ2-2	-	TGCGCCAGCAGCTTGTACGCGACCGGGGAGCTGTTTTTT	CASSLYATGELFF
-	TRBV2	TRBJ1-1	-	TGTGCCAGCAGTGTAGATCAGAACACTGAAGCTTTCTTT	CASSVDQNTEAFF
once	TRBV15	TRBJ1-5	-	TGTGCCACCATGGGAATCGCACCGAGCAATCAGCCCCAGCATTTT	CATMGIAPSNQPQHF
-	TRBV10-3	TRBJ2-1	TRBD2	TGTGCCATCAGCACACTTGGACTAGCGGGAGGTCTTGCTGAGCAGTTCTTC	CAISTLGLAGGLAEQFF
-	TRBV5-1	TRBJ1-2	-	TGCGCCAGCAGCTTGCGTATAGACTATGGCTACACCTTC	CASSLRIDYGYTF
-	TRBV7-6	TRBJ2-2	-	TGTGCCAGCAGCGCGGGATATGCGAACACCGGGGAGCTGTTTTTT	CASSAGYANTGELFF
few	TRBV15	TRBJ1-1	-	TGTGCCACCAGCAGAGCACTGACATTGAACACTGAAGCTTTCTTT	CATSRALTLNTEAFF
few	TRBV5-6	TRBJ2-5	-	TGTGCCAGCAGCTTGCTTGGCCCTGGGGGAAGGGTGGGAGAGACCCAGTACTTC	CASSLLGPGGRVGETQYF
-	TRBV7-8	TRBJ2-1	-	TGTGCCAGCAGCTTAGCCCCCAGACAGAGCTCCTACAATGAGCAGTTCTTC	CASSLAPRQSSYNEQFF
-	TRBV7-9	TRBJ2-5	-	TGTGCCAGCAGCCTCGGGGAATTCCAAGAGACCCAGTACTTC	CASSLGEFQETQYF
-	TRBV28	TRBJ1-2	-	TGTGCCAGCATTAACCCCCCCTATGGCTACACCTTC	CASINPPYGYTF
few	TRBV28	TRBJ2-7	TRBD1	TGTGCCAGCAGTTTAATCGGGACAGCCCTCGAGCAGTACTTC	CASSLIGTALEQYF
-	TRBV6-6	TRBJ1-1	-	TGTGCCAGCAGTCAACAGGGCTGGACTGAAGCTTTCTTT	CASSQQGWTEAFF
-	TRBV7-2	TRBJ2-1	-	TGTGCCAGCAGCCTCCGGATCAGCTCCTACAATGAGCAGTTCTTC	CASSLRISSYNEQFF